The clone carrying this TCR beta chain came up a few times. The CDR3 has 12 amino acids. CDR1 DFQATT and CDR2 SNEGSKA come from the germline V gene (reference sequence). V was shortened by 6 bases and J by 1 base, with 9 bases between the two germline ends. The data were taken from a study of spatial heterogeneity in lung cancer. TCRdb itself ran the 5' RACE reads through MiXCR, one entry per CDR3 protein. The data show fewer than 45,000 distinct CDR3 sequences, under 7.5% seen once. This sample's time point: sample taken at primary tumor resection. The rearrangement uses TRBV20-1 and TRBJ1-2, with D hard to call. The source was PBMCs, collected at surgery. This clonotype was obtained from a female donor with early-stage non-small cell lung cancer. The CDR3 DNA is TGCAGTGCCACATCGGATAACTATGGCTACACCTTC. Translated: CSATSDNYGYTF.